Below, 29 T cell receptor beta chains from the same sample are listed, as sequenced in a study of T cells in Graves' hyperthyroidism and ophthalmopathy. Using RNA transcripts as the source, TCR beta CDR3 regions were amplified. TCR CDR3 regions were first amplified by RT-PCR with HTBI primers. Each CDR3 protein gets one entry after TCRdb re-called the multiplex PCR reads with MiXCR. This table has 700,000 to 850,000 distinct CDR3 sequences, approximately 40% appearing once. The sequencing sample was made of blood. The receptors were sampled from a middle-aged woman with Graves' hyperthyroidism.

This clonotype was found many times. CDR3 nucleotides: TGTGCCAGCAGCGAGGACTGGCGGGTCACTGAAGCTTTCTTT. Residues: CASSEDWRVTEAFF. V usage is TRBV7-9 and J usage is TRBJ1-1; no firm D call. The germline gives CDR1 SEHNR, CDR2 FQNEAQ (reference sequence). CDR3 length equals 14 residues. Trimming stripped 5 bases from V and 4 bases from J, with 14 bases between.

The chain links TRBV12-3 or TRBV12-4 to TRBJ1-2; 7 positions match TRBD1. V shed 6 bases and J 12 bases; nucleotides not matched to a gene: 19. This CDR3 region has 15 residues. CDR3 residues: CASSFGDRAPGGHTF. CDR3 coding DNA: TGTGCCAGCAGCTTTGGAGACAGGGCCCCGGGCGGCCACACCTTC.

V and J are TRBV6-6 and TRBJ1-2; no firm D call. In germline, CDR1 is MNHNY, CDR2 SVGAGI (reference sequence). The CDR3 is 15 amino acids. V lost 5 bases and J lost 5, with 18 bases in between. In DNA form, the CDR3 reads TGTGCCAGCAGTGAAATGTTGTGGGATGGATATGGCTACACCTTC. Protein: CASSEMLWDGYGYTF.

This chain links TRBV7-9 with TRBJ1-2, with D uncertain. The CDR3 runs to 15 residues. V gave up 6 bases and J gave up 8 bases, with 22 bases separating them. Per the germline V gene, CDR1 is SEHNR and CDR2 is FQNEAQ (reference sequence). The CDR3 loop is CASSLWNSYEGGYTF. The CDR3 DNA is TGTGCCAGCAGTTTATGGAACAGCTATGAGGGAGGCTACACCTTC.

About this clonotype: One junction end does not reproduce the germline sequence, and a read error may be involved. The V and J genes are TRBV5-1 and TRBJ2-5; D might be TRBD1 (5 bases). CDR1 and CDR2 from the germline V gene are SGHRS and YFSETQ. The CDR3 is 16 residues long. In DNA form, the CDR3 reads TGCGCCGGCAGCTTGACCCCAGGGATTCTATTAGAGACCCAGTACTTC. Residues: CAGSLTPGILLETQYF.

This clonotype was found many times. The rearrangement links TRBV13 to TRBJ1-6; the D is unclear. This CDR3 is 15 amino acids long. Germline V CDR1 and CDR2: PRHDT, FYEKMQ (reference sequence). Trimming cost V 5 bases and J 0 bases, with 8 bases left between them. The CDR3 is CASSLASSYNSPLHF. In nucleotides, the CDR3 is TGTGCCAGCAGCCTTGCAAGCTCCTATAATTCACCCCTCCACTTT.

The chain uses TRBV20-1 and TRBJ2-7; 8 bases line up with TRBD1. The CDR3 runs to 13 residues. Germline V gene lookup returns CDR1 DFQATT and CDR2 SNEGSKA (reference sequence). V lost 6 bases to trimming and J lost 5 bases; unmatched junction nucleotides: 9. The CDR3 DNA is TGCAGTGCAGGCGGACAGGGTATTAACGAGCAGTACTTC. Translation gives CSAGGQGINEQYF.

This clonotype was observed a handful of times. The chain carries TRBV7-2 and TRBJ2-6, with unresolved D. V lost 1 base to trimming and J lost 0 bases, with 13 bases between them. Germline loops: CDR1 SGHTA, CDR2 FQGNSA. The CDR3 loop spans 18 amino acids. CDR3: CASSLDGSARSGANVLTF. The DNA of the CDR3 is TGTGCCAGCAGCTTAGACGGAAGCGCGCGCTCTGGGGCCAACGTCCTGACTTTC.

In the case of this clonotype: The junction shows a germline mismatch at one end, possibly a read error. The chain couples TRBV10-3 to TRBJ2-6, with a possible D match to TRBD2 (5 bases). The CDR3 is 15 residues long. Germline V CDR1 and CDR2: ENHRY, SYGVKD. The CDR3 spells CAISEKVDGDNVLTF. In nucleotides, the CDR3 is TGTGCCATCAGTGAGAAAGTGGACGGGGACAACGTCCTGACTTTC.

This clonotype occurred many times. The chain combines TRBV5-8 with TRBJ1-2, with 10 bases that match TRBD1. This CDR3 has 14 amino acids. The germline gives CDR1 SGHTS, CDR2 YDEGEE. The ends lost 0 bases at V and 8 bases at J; junction bases unmatched: 4. Here the CDR3 reads CASSLEGQGIGYTF. The CDR3 bases are TGTGCCAGCAGCTTGGAGGGACAGGGGATCGGCTACACCTTC.

This clonotype was seen more than once but under ten times. The gene calls are TRBV20-1 and TRBJ2-7; 13 nucleotides match TRBD2. V lost 0 bases to trimming and J lost 7 bases; unmatched junction nucleotides: 9. CDR3 size: 16 residues. Germline V gene lookup returns CDR1 DFQATT and CDR2 SNEGSKA (reference sequence). The CDR3 here is CSARDYRTSGSWEQYF. CDR3 nucleotide sequence: TGCAGTGCTAGAGATTACAGGACTAGCGGGAGTTGGGAGCAGTACTTC.

The chain links TRBV20-1 to TRBJ2-5; 8 bases are shared with TRBD2. With V trimmed by 5 bases and J by 1 base, 9 bases remained unmatched. The CDR3 covers 15 residues. Germline CDR1 DFQATT, CDR2 SNEGSKA (reference sequence). The CDR3 coding sequence is TGCAGTGCTCTATACGGGGGGGGCCGCCAAGAGACCCAGTACTTC. Protein product: CSALYGGGRQETQYF.

This clonotype was seen a handful of times. J is TRBJ2-7 and V is TRBV29-1; D might be TRBD2 (5 bases). V shed 7 bases and J shed 5 bases, with 15 bases lying between them. Germline assignment: CDR1 SQVTM and CDR2 ANQGSEA. The CDR3 is 12 amino acids. The CDR3 DNA sequence: TGCAGCGGGTTTTCTACGGGGAACGAGCAGTACTTC. This translates into CSGFSTGNEQYF.

As concerns this clonotype: This may stem from a read error, because a much larger clone lies one nucleotide away. The J gene is TRBJ2-2, the V gene TRBV29-1, with unresolved D. Germline V gene sequence: CDR1 SQVTM, CDR2 ANQGSEA. CDR3 length equals 12 residues. As DNA, the CDR3 is TGCAGCGTTGGCGCGAACACCAGGGAGCTGTTTTTT. Translated: CSVGANTRELFF.

The rearrangement links TRBV10-3 to TRBJ2-1; 7 nucleotides line up with TRBD1. Losses at the gene ends were 9 bases for V and 5 bases for J; bases not matched to a gene: 4. The CDR3 is 12 amino acids. Germline CDR1 ENHRY, CDR2 SYGVKD. The CDR3 sequence: CAIGDSDNEQFF. The DNA of the CDR3 is TGTGCCATAGGGGACAGTGACAATGAGCAGTTCTTC.

In its sample, this clonotype was seen many times. This chain links TRBV20-1 with TRBJ1-2; TRBD1 is a possible D gene (5 bases). Between the trimmed V and J ends, which lost 1 base and 3 bases, there was a span of 6 bases. Per germline, CDR1 DFQATT and CDR2 SNEGSKA (reference sequence). CDR3 size: 12 residues. The CDR3 reads CSARVTDYGYTF. The CDR3 nucleotides are TGCAGTGCTAGAGTGACAGACTATGGCTACACCTTC.

V and J are TRBV9 and TRBJ2-3; a possible D gene is TRBD1 (6 bases). The germline V gene has CDR1 SGDLS and CDR2 YYNGEE. This CDR3 contains 16 residues. V gave up 3 bases and J gave up 1 base, with 15 bases separating them. The CDR3 nucleotides read TGTGCCAGCAGCGCCCTCCCAGGGGTGGGCACAGATACGCAGTATTTT. It codes for CASSALPGVGTDTQYF.

CDR3 sequence reads: CASSQGQVGQPQHF. The CDR3 nucleotides are TGCGCCAGCAGCCAAGGACAGGTAGGACAGCCCCAGCATTTT. V gene TRBV4-1 combines with J gene TRBJ1-5, with D maybe TRBD1 (6 bases). This CDR3 contains 14 residues. V was cut by 1 base and J by 7 bases, with 11 bases left in between. Germline V lookup: CDR1 MGHRA, CDR2 YSYEKL.

As concerns this clonotype: A much larger clone sits a single nucleotide away, making a read error possible. The chain employs TRBV10-3 and TRBJ2-7; D gene uncertain. CDR3 length: 13 residues. Deletions cut 10 bases from V and 5 bases from J, with 18 bases between. Germline CDR1 and CDR2: ENHRY and SYGVKD. The CDR3 nucleotides read TGTGCCACGAGAGGCAGGAATAACGACGAGCAGTACTTC. Protein: CATRGRNNDEQYF.

Turning to this clonotype: Since a much larger clone is just one base distant, this may be a read error. This chain connects TRBV7-2 to TRBJ2-5, with a possible D match to TRBD2 (6 bases). The V end was cut by 1 base, the J end by 9 bases, with 15 bases between. The germline V gene encodes CDR1 SGHTA and CDR2 FQGNSA. This CDR3 spans 14 amino acids. CDR3 DNA: TGTGCCAGCAGCTTAGATTCGGGGTGGGAGGCCCAGTACTTC. This translates into CASSLDSGWEAQYF.

This clonotype has a handful of counts. This clone may be a read error of a much larger clone one base away. V usage is TRBV10-3 and J usage is TRBJ2-2; tentatively, D is TRBD1 or TRBD2 (6 bases each). There are 13 residues in the CDR3. V lost 8 bases and J lost 5, with 12 bases in between. CDR1 is ENHRY, CDR2 SYGVKD, per germline. The CDR3 sequence: CAISGAGTGELFF. In nucleotides, the CDR3 is TGTGCCATCTCAGGGGCGGGGACCGGGGAGCTGTTTTTT.

This clonotype was observed a handful of times. The chain is built from TRBV6-5 and TRBJ1-5; D gene unclear. In germline, CDR1 is MNHEY, CDR2 SVGAGI. Trimming removed 4 bases from V and 5 bases from J, with 9 bases in between. This CDR3 has 13 residues. The chain's CDR3 is CASSSPGYQPQHF. The CDR3 DNA sequence: TGTGCCAGCAGTTCCCCCGGGTATCAGCCCCAGCATTTT.

The sample holds one count of this clonotype. V and J are TRBV20-1 and TRBJ2-7, with unresolved D. This CDR3 is built from 14 residues. Germline V lookup: CDR1 DFQATT, CDR2 SNEGSKA (reference sequence). Trimming removed 0 bases from V and 3 bases from J, with 12 bases in between. The DNA for the CDR3 is TGCAGTGCTAGAGATATAGTAGCCCTCTACGAGCAGTACTTC. Its translation: CSARDIVALYEQYF.

The sample holds many counts of this clonotype. The J gene is TRBJ1-1, the V gene TRBV2; TRBD1 is a possible D gene (5 bases). Germline loops: CDR1 SNHLY, CDR2 FYNNEI. This CDR3 contains 15 residues. Trimming took 3 bases from V and 4 from J, leaving 15 bases between them. This CDR3 is CASSDTGTGGTEAFF. The CDR3 bases are TGTGCCAGCAGTGATACCGGGACGGGCGGCACTGAAGCTTTCTTT.

This clonotype was recorded once. The chain links TRBV25-1 to TRBJ1-2; no clear D gene. Germline V lookup: CDR1 MGHDK, CDR2 SYGVNS. The CDR3 has 12 residues. V was pared by 8 bases and J by 1 base, with 8 bases between. Written as DNA, the CDR3 is TGTGCCAGCGGACCGGATAACTATGGCTACACCTTC. Translated, it gives CASGPDNYGYTF.

This clonotype showed up just a few times. This chain connects TRBV19 to TRBJ1-5; no firm D call. Germline V CDR1 and CDR2: LNHDA, SQIVND (reference sequence). This CDR3 contains 13 residues. V was trimmed by 4 bases and J by 11 bases, leaving 15 bases between them. CDR3 sequence: CASSTTPAETQHF. For the CDR3, the DNA is TGTGCCAGTAGTACAACACCGGCGGAGACCCAGCATTTT.

This clonotype occurred many times. The V gene is TRBV7-8, the J gene TRBJ2-7, with 10 nucleotides matching TRBD2. CDR3 size: 16 residues. Germline CDR1 SGHVS, CDR2 FQNEAQ. The V segment lost 5 bases and the J segment 5 bases; nucleotides outside the gene matches: 12. The DNA of the CDR3 is TGTGCCAGCAGCGCCCTCGGAGCGGGAGGGCCCCACGAGCAGTACTTC. The encoded protein is CASSALGAGGPHEQYF.

This clonotype has ten or more counts. The chain is built from TRBV2 and TRBJ2-7; D remains ambiguous. Trimming stripped 5 bases from V and 3 bases from J, with 11 bases between. Looked up from germline, CDR1 is SNHLY and CDR2 is FYNNEI. The CDR3 is 13 residues long. The CDR3 protein is CASSFQNYYEQYF. In DNA form, the CDR3 reads TGTGCCAGCAGTTTCCAGAACTACTACGAGCAGTACTTC.

The V call is TRBV6-5, the J call TRBJ1-1, with unresolved D. V lost 6 bases, J lost 4 bases, and 15 bases lay in between. The CDR3 is 14 amino acids. The germline V gene encodes CDR1 MNHEY and CDR2 SVGAGI. CDR3 loop: CASSSTGEATEAFF. The CDR3 DNA follows: TGTGCCAGCAGCTCCACCGGCGAGGCCACTGAAGCTTTCTTT.